Listed here are 19 T cell receptor beta chains from one sample, sequenced in a study of OX40 agonist ivuxolimab in advanced cancers. The table came from immunoSEQ multiplex PCR; TCRdb's copy has only in-frame clones and leaves some out. Of just under 55,000 clones in the sample, approximately 80% were seen once. The source was CD4+ or CD8+ T cells sorted from blood, collected in a trial of the OX40 agonist ivuxolimab. The receptors originated from an adult with an advanced solid tumor such as melanoma, head and neck, liver or kidney cancer.

For this clone: One end of the junction fails to match germline, which may point to a read error. The chain is built from TRBV6-6 and TRBJ1-4, with a possible D match to TRBD1 (6 bases). The germline V gene has CDR1 MNHNY and CDR2 SVGAGI (reference sequence). The CDR3 has 13 amino acids. CDR3 sequence reads: CASSYSREAGHNF. The CDR3 region has the DNA TGTGCCAGCAGTTACTCTCGTGAAGCGGGACACAATTTT.

The gene calls are TRBV30 and TRBJ1-6; D gene uncertain. The CDR3 is 15 amino acids. Between the trimmed V and J ends, which lost 1 base and 4 bases, there was a span of 11 bases. The V gene's germline CDR1 is GTSNPN and CDR2 SVGIG (reference sequence). CDR3 in amino acids: CAWSGGPRYNSPLHF. CDR3 bases: TGTGCCTGGAGTGGCGGACCGAGGTATAATTCACCCCTCCACTTT. Variable domain in full (rest from reference TRBV30 and TRBJ1-6): SQTIHQWPATLVQPVGSPLSLECTVEGTSNPNLYWYRQAAGRGLQLLFYSVGIGQISSEVPQNLSASRPQDRQFILSSKKLLLSDSGFYLCAWSGGPRYNSPLHFGNGTRLTVT.

The chain links TRBV6-5 to TRBJ2-5; the D call may be TRBD1 or TRBD2 (5 bases each). Trimming left V 8 bases short and J 5 bases short, with 12 bases between. The CDR3 runs to 12 residues. The V gene's germline CDR1 is MNHEY and CDR2 SVGAGI. This CDR3 reads CASRQGGETQYF. The CDR3 DNA reads as TGTGCCAGCCGGCAGGGCGGGGAGACCCAGTACTTC.

This clone has only a few counts. The CDR3 DNA reads TGCGCCAGCAGCTTGGTTGGGGAGCGCTACACCTTC. It yields the protein CASSLVGERYTF. The chain combines TRBV5-1 with TRBJ1-2, with D uncertain. Deletions cut 0 bases from V and 9 bases from J, with 9 bases between. Germline V gene sequence: CDR1 SGHRS, CDR2 YFSETQ. The CDR3 consists of 12 residues.

This CDR3 reads CASSFVGRGQWGLFF. The CDR3 DNA reads as TGTGCCAGCAGCTTTGTCGGCAGGGGGCAATGGGGACTGTTTTTT. V gene TRBV7-8 combines with J gene TRBJ1-4; 8 bases agree with TRBD1. This CDR3 comprises 15 residues. The ends lost 3 bases at V and 13 bases at J; junction bases unmatched: 13. CDR1 and CDR2 from the germline V gene are SGHVS and FQNEAQ.

This chain uses TRBV4-1 with TRBJ2-6, with TRBD2 as a possible D gene (5 bases). The CDR3 contains 16 residues. Trimming took 0 bases from V and 3 from J, leaving 9 bases between them. Germline V gives CDR1 MGHRA, CDR2 YSYEKL. Here the CDR3 DNA reads TGCGCCAGCAGCCAAGATAGCGTTTTTGGGGCCAACGTCCTGACTTTC. Protein: CASSQDSVFGANVLTF.

The genes are TRBV6-1 and TRBJ1-3, with no clear D. The CDR3 loop spans 14 amino acids. The germline V gene encodes CDR1 MNHNS and CDR2 SASEGT. The V end was cut by 10 bases, the J end by 2 bases, with 15 bases between. The DNA for the CDR3 is TGTGCCACCAACGAACTGAGTCCTGGAAACACCATATATTTT. Its protein product is CATNELSPGNTIYF.

The CDR3 loop reads CASFMRPSGTTGELFF. The CDR3 DNA is TGCGCCAGCTTCATGCGGCCTAGCGGGACCACCGGGGAGCTGTTTTTT. The genes are TRBV5-1 and TRBJ2-2; TRBD2 matches at 9 bases. The germline V gene has CDR1 SGHRS and CDR2 YFSETQ. V was pared by 7 bases and J by 4 bases, with 11 bases of the junction left unmatched. The CDR3 contains 16 residues.

This chain joins TRBV7-2 and TRBJ1-1; TRBD1 matches at 9 bases. V lost 1 base, J lost 12 bases, and 15 bases stayed unmatched. Germline assignment: CDR1 SGHTA and CDR2 FQGNSA. The CDR3 length is 16 residues. CDR3 coding DNA: TGTGCCAGCAGCTTAGGCCCCCAGGGGGGACAGGGCCAAACTTTCTTT. The encoded protein is CASSLGPQGGQGQTFF.

The chain has TRBV5-4 and TRBJ2-7; D is possibly TRBD1 (6 bases). Trimming took 2 bases from V and 5 from J, leaving 14 bases between them. The CDR3 runs to 14 residues. The germline V gene encodes CDR1 SGHNT and CDR2 YYREEE (reference sequence). The CDR3 sequence is CASSLNRDGNEQYF. CDR3 in DNA: TGTGCCAGCAGCTTAAACAGGGACGGGAACGAGCAGTACTTC. Filled out from reference TRBV5-4 and TRBJ2-7, the complete variable domain reads ETGVTQSPTHLIKTRGQQVTLRCSSQSGHNTVSWYQQALGQGPQFIFQYYREEENGRGNFPPRFSGLQFPNYSSELNVNALELDDSALYLCASSLNRDGNEQYFGPGTRLTVT.

This chain links TRBV27 with TRBJ1-2, with a possible D match to TRBD1 (6 bases). Germline CDR1 reads MNHEY; CDR2 reads SMNVEV (reference sequence). This CDR3 has 16 amino acids. Trimming left V 2 bases short and J 4 bases short, with 17 bases between. CDR3: CASSLIGQTGAYGYTF. The DNA of the CDR3 is TGTGCCAGCAGTTTAATTGGACAGACTGGGGCCTATGGCTACACCTTC.

V gene TRBV18 combines with J gene TRBJ2-3, with D maybe TRBD2 (5 bases). Germline CDR1 and CDR2: KGHSH and LQKENI. The ends were cut back, 1 base at V and 1 base at J, with 9 bases in the middle. CDR3 length: 15 residues. The CDR3 loop is CASSPRERGTDTQYF. CDR3 sequence (DNA): TGTGCCAGCTCACCACGGGAGAGGGGCACAGATACGCAGTATTTT. The full variable domain, with the rest looked up from reference TRBV18 and TRBJ2-3, is NAGVMQNPRHLVRRRGQEARLRCSPMKGHSHVYWYRQLPEEGLKFMVYLQKENIIDESGMPKERFSAEFPKEGPSILRIQQVVRGDSAAYFCASSPRERGTDTQYFGPGTRLTVL.

The J gene is TRBJ1-1, the V gene TRBV7-8, with D possibly matching TRBD1 (5 bases). From germline, CDR1 is SGHVS and CDR2 FQNEAQ. The length of the CDR3 is 14 residues. Trimming stripped 3 bases from V and 5 bases from J, with 13 bases between. The CDR3 here is CASSLDHRWTEAFF. CDR3 sequence (DNA): TGTGCCAGCAGCTTGGATCACAGGTGGACTGAAGCTTTCTTT.

The chain's CDR3 is CASGHSPLHF. Here the CDR3 DNA reads TGTGCCAGTGGGCATTCACCCCTCCACTTT. The chain combines TRBV19 with TRBJ1-6; D unresolved. Germline V gene data show CDR1 as LNHDA and CDR2 as SQIVND (reference sequence). The CDR3 spans 10 residues. V lost 8 bases, J lost 8 bases, and 4 bases lay in between.

This CDR3 is CASSLARTGQPQHF. CDR3 DNA sequence: TGTGCCAGCAGCTTAGCGCGGACTGGTCAGCCCCAGCATTTT. This chain links TRBV7-9 with TRBJ1-5; D is uncertain. CDR1 is SEHNR, CDR2 FQNEAQ, per germline (reference sequence). V dropped 0 bases and J dropped 6 bases, with 9 bases sitting between them. The CDR3 is 14 residues long. The variable domain in full, with the rest retrieved from reference TRBV7-9 and TRBJ1-5, is DTGVSQNPRHKITKRGQNVTFRCDPISEHNRLYWYRQTLGQGPEFLTYFQNEAQLEKSRLLSDRFSAERPKGSFSTLEIQRTEQGDSAMYLCASSLARTGQPQHFGDGTRLSIL.

The rearrangement uses TRBV6-1 and TRBJ1-4, with a tentative D call TRBD1 (5 bases). The CDR3 has 14 residues. The germline gives CDR1 MNHNS, CDR2 SASEGT. The ends were cut back, 6 bases at V and 8 bases at J, with 16 bases in the middle. The CDR3: CASRRDGGGEKLFF. The CDR3 region has the DNA TGTGCCAGCAGGCGAGACGGCGGGGGGGAAAAACTGTTTTTT.

The rearrangement links TRBV10-1 to TRBJ1-5, with D possibly matching TRBD1 (6 bases). Germline CDR1 and CDR2: WNHNN and SYGVQD (reference sequence). This CDR3 spans 13 amino acids. Trimming shortened V by 4 bases and J by 6 bases, and 10 bases separated the two germline ends. The CDR3 nucleotides are TGCGCCAGCAGTGTGGGGGCGGCTCAGCCCCAGCATTTT. It specifies CASSVGAAQPQHF.

The chain carries TRBV19 and TRBJ2-1; 9 bases line up with TRBD1. The ends lost 5 bases at V and 7 bases at J; junction bases unmatched: 12. CDR1 is LNHDA, CDR2 SQIVND, per germline (reference sequence). This CDR3 region has 16 residues. CDR3 loop: CASSPGPGQGRNEQFF. The CDR3 nucleotides read TGTGCCAGTAGTCCGGGACCGGGACAGGGACGAAATGAGCAGTTCTTC.

V gene TRBV9 combines with J gene TRBJ1-2, with 8 bases matching TRBD1. Germline CDR1 is SGDLS and CDR2 is YYNGEE. The ends lost 4 bases at V and 5 bases at J; junction bases unmatched: 13. The CDR3 loop spans 16 amino acids. This CDR3 reads CASSSSGGRGQYGYTF. CDR3 bases: TGTGCCAGCAGCTCAAGTGGAGGCAGGGGGCAATATGGCTACACCTTC. The variable domain in full, completed from reference TRBV9 and TRBJ1-2, reads DSGVTQTPKHLITATGQRVTLRCSPRSGDLSVYWYQQSLDQGLQFLIQYYNGEERAKGNILERFSAQQFPDLHSELNLSSLELGDSALYFCASSSSGGRGQYGYTFGSGTRLTVV.